This T cell receptor (beta chain) was sequenced during a study of blood T cells in healthy people across ages. This CDR3 spans 13 amino acids. The germline V gene encodes CDR1 DFQATT and CDR2 SNEGSKA (reference sequence). Trimming took 2 bases from V and 2 from J; bases not matched to a gene: 2. Using a J-beta primer mix together with a sample-barcoded 5' primer, a second PCR was run for roughly 7 to 12 cycles. TCRdb re-derived calls from the 5' RACE reads in MiXCR, one entry per CDR3 protein. The data show about 1.8 million distinct CDR3 sequences, with roughly 49% seen just once and 2.1% held by the top ten.

Material for sequencing was blood. The clonotype comes from a middle-aged woman in good health. The chain has TRBV20-1 and TRBJ1-2; 7 bases fit TRBD1. The CDR3 protein is CSARLGQNYGYTF. For the CDR3, the DNA is TGCAGTGCTAGATTGGGACAGAACTATGGCTACACCTTC.